The present T cell receptor beta chain was sequenced within a study of T cell clonality in common variable immunodeficiency (dated by TCRdb to the mid-2010s). Overall study results and their limits: CVID TCRbeta sequences were reported to have fewer deletions and N-nucleotide insertions and to lack highly modified clones with 13 or more V deletions. Correlations between repertoire features and clinical complications were limited by patient heterogeneity within the CVID cohort. CVID subjects shared fewer TCRbeta clones with each other than healthy controls did (p < 0.0001). The authors noted that sequencing repertoires of T cell subpopulations would be needed to clarify what caused the increased clonality in CVID. Although equal DNA input was used, an average of about 87,000 unique sequences per sample was obtained for controls, compared with approximately 32,000 for CVID samples. TCRbeta clonality was higher in CVID subjects than in healthy controls (t-test p = 0.018), and the increase was most characteristic of about a third of subjects.

Many counts were recorded for this clone. The clone's antigen remains unknown. The sequence runs out 3 residues before the end of the CDR3; the remainder is reconstructed from the germline J gene. CVID samples and control samples contributed equivalent amounts of genomic DNA as sequencing input. For every sample, a 60 bp segment covering the rearranged TCRbeta CDR3 region was amplified and then sequenced. The immunoSEQ assay, a bias-corrected multiplex PCR combined with high-throughput sequencing, was used to amplify TCRbeta. Per the original workflow: Each unique nucleotide sequence was treated as a clone and annotated with V, D and J genes, copy number and frequency. Sequences were labeled productive if in frame, and non-productive if out of frame or containing stop codons. As previously described, clonality was computed from Shannon's entropy. The predicted amino acid sequences of productive clones were used to derive mean CDR3 Kyte-Doolittle hydropathy. Hierarchical clustering of scaled V gene usage was performed with the R hclust function using Manhattan distance and complete linkage. Sharing of clones by CDR3 amino acid sequence was evaluated through resampling of 12 repertoires per group over 100 rounds. The repertoires were searched for 65 to 80 published EBV-specific and fewer than 250 published CMV-specific TCRbeta sequences. Two CVID samples yielding fewer than 10,000 sequences were excluded from analysis, leaving over 35 CVID repertoires. TCRdb's version of the immuneACCESS table is confined to in-frame rearrangements and falls short of the full clone set. An unresolved V gene accounts for under half of the shortfall where checked; the remainder is of unknown origin. The DNA was the basis for D and trimming; V, J and clone size are from that table. This sample shows under 35,000 clones, and none of them turns up only once. The leading ten clones occupy around 4% of the sample.

CDR1 and CDR2 are read off the germline V gene (reference sequence) as LNHDA and SQIVND. The CDR3 spans 14 residues, from the cysteine through the phenylalanine. Part of the CDR3 DNA is given, 33 bases translated from base 1. Trimming removed 7 bases from V and 7 bases from J; the gene matches leave 7 bases unexplained. Predominantly Caucasian heritage was noted among both the CVID patients and the healthy controls. Heparinized peripheral whole blood samples of about 5 to 8 ml were collected from each donor. Genomic DNA from adults with common variable immune deficiency (CVID) and from healthy adult controls was used for sequencing of TCRbeta CDR3 repertoires. There were about 22 healthy adult volunteers in the control group (around twelve female and around ten male), ranging in age from about 20 to 75 years, with a mean age of around 31. Diluted blood was subjected to density centrifugation over Hypaque 1077 or Ficoll-Paque for isolation of peripheral blood mononuclear cells. Genomic DNA was extracted from unsorted mononuclear cells by Qiagen column purification or by a centrifugation-based method.

The sequence is built from TRBV19 and TRBJ2-1; the central 10 bases match TRBD2. Sequencing input: peripheral blood mononuclear cells. This TCR was recovered from a person aged 18 to 75 in good health. The CDR3 amino acid sequence is: CASNGAGGDNEQFF. Incomplete CDR3 DNA: TGTGCCAGTAACGGAGCGGGAGGGGATAATGAG. Reference TRBV19 and TRBJ2-1 genes cover what lies past the CDR3, so the full variable domain is DGGITQSPKYLFRKEGQNVTLSCEQNLNHDAMYWYRQDPGQGLRLIYYSQIVNDFQKGDIAEGYSVSREKKESFPLTVTSAQKNPTAFYLCASNGAGGDNEQFFGPGTRLTVL.